The 3 T cell receptor beta chains in this list originate from one sample, sequenced in a study of CD8+CD57+ T cells in acquired aplastic anemia. Genomic DNA served as template for TCR beta VDJ and CDR3 profiling. Via MiXCR, TCRdb re-called the reads, giving one row per CDR3 protein. This table has roughly 500,000 distinct CDR3 sequences, around 30% appearing once. Patients chosen for sequencing had CD8+CD57+ cells that had expanded, as shown by flow cytometry. The sequencing sample was made of sorted CD4+, CD8+, or CD8+CD57+ T cells (not recorded which) from PBMCs. The receptor source for this set is a human donor with aplastic anemia.

The chain has TRBV4-3 and TRBJ1-1; D remains unclear. Per the germline V gene, CDR1 is LGHNA and CDR2 is YSLEER. Trimming cost V 1 base and J 1 base, with 13 bases left between them. CDR3 length equals 16 residues. The CDR3 DNA reads TGCGCCAGCAGCCAAGGTCTCACAGTCAAGAACACTGAAGCTTTCTTT. It encodes CASSQGLTVKNTEAFF.

This clonotype came up many times. The V gene is TRBV10-3, the J gene TRBJ1-5; D gene ambiguous. Germline V CDR1 and CDR2: ENHRY, SYGVKD. The CDR3 length is 12 residues. Trimming cost V 3 bases and J 2 bases, with 2 bases left between them. This CDR3 reads CAISDGNQPQHF. CDR3 bases: TGTGCCATCAGTGATGGCAATCAGCCCCAGCATTTT.

This clonotype showed up many times. The chain employs TRBV29-1 and TRBJ2-3; D might be TRBD2 (5 bases). CDR3 size: 14 residues. V was clipped by 7 bases and J by 0 bases, with 14 bases between them. Germline CDR1 reads SQVTM; CDR2 reads ANQGSEA. The CDR3 here is CSAYSESSTDTQYF. The DNA for the CDR3 is TGCAGCGCTTATAGCGAATCTAGCACAGATACGCAGTATTTT.